The 5 T cell receptor beta chains presented below share a single source sample, sequenced in a study of blood T cell repertoires in COVID-19. The protocol was immunoSEQ multiplex PCR, while the TCRdb copy is restricted to in-frame clones and leaves out a portion. The sample lists 95,000 to 150,000 clones, 65% to 90% occurring once. The source material was peripheral blood. The receptors stem from a woman older than 75 with acute or convalescent COVID-19.

CDR3 in DNA: TGTGCCAGCAGCCCCTTAATGAACACTGAAGCTTTCTTT. It translates to CASSPLMNTEAFF. The chain is built from TRBV3-1 (or the pseudogene TRBV3-2) and TRBJ1-1; D ambiguous. This CDR3 is 13 amino acids long. V was cut by 4 bases and J by 0 bases, with 6 bases left in between. The V gene's germline CDR1 is LGHDT and CDR2 YNNKEL (reference sequence).

The chain combines TRBV25-1 with TRBJ1-6, with TRBD1 matching 8 bases. The CDR3 extends over 13 amino acids. Losses at the gene ends were 4 bases for V and 9 bases for J; bases not matched to a gene: 2. The germline V gene encodes CDR1 MGHDK and CDR2 SYGVNS. CDR3 amino acids: CASSGQGSSPLHF. The CDR3 DNA is TGTGCCAGCAGTGGACAGGGGAGTTCACCCCTCCACTTT. The entire variable domain, with the rest obtained from reference TRBV25-1 and TRBJ1-6, is as follows: EADIYQTPRYLVIGTGKKITLECSQTMGHDKMYWYQQDPGMELHLIHYSYGVNSTEKGDLSSESTVSRIRTEHFPLTLESARPSHTSQYLCASSGQGSSPLHFGNGTRLTVT.

The chain carries TRBV7-2 and TRBJ1-1; D is possibly TRBD1 (5 bases). V lost 5 bases to trimming and J lost 0 bases, with 13 bases between them. CDR3 length equals 15 residues. In germline, CDR1 is SGHTA, CDR2 FQGNSA. The CDR3 protein is CASSLDLTVNTEAFF. The CDR3 nucleotides are TGTGCCAGCAGCCTAGATCTGACAGTGAACACTGAAGCTTTCTTT.

The rearrangement uses TRBV3-1 (or the pseudogene TRBV3-2) and TRBJ1-3; tentatively, D is TRBD1 (6 bases). V lost 4 bases to trimming and J lost 4 bases, with 11 bases between them. This CDR3 contains 14 residues. Germline V gene data show CDR1 as LGHDT and CDR2 as YNNKEL (reference sequence). The CDR3 protein is CASSRYRVGNTIYF. As DNA, the CDR3 is TGTGCCAGCAGCCGCTACAGGGTCGGAAACACCATATATTTT.

The genes are TRBV7-8 and TRBJ2-1, with 12 nucleotides matching TRBD2. Germline CDR1 and CDR2: SGHVS and FQNEAQ. V dropped 0 bases and J dropped 4; count of bases not matched to a gene: 1. CDR3 length: 16 amino acids. CDR3 loop: CASSLATSGGYNEQFF. The CDR3 DNA follows: TGTGCCAGCAGCTTAGCGACTAGCGGGGGTTACAATGAGCAGTTCTTC.